This T cell receptor (beta chain) is drawn from a study of shared clonotypes between healthy human individuals. Background on the study: A couple of women and a few men aged 18 to 49 made up the donors.

Germline lookup yields CDR1 MDHEN and CDR2 SYDVKM. This CDR3 comprises 14 residues. Trimming cost V 4 bases and J 4 bases, with 13 bases left between them. A remark on this clone: What it binds is unknown.

Per the original data handling: ImmunoSEQ junction-only sequences lacked quality scores, so their filtering differed. Repertoires were generated with immunoSEQ multiplex PCR, while TCRdb's copy carries only in-frame clones and drops some. The V and J calls and clone size come from that table; D and trimming were worked out from the DNA. The sample records about 1,900,000 clones, about 95% being singletons. Naive CD8 cells lacked CD45RO, underwent positive selection for CCR7 and left out terminally differentiated effector memory CD45RA+ cells. General study points: Despite large depth, rarefaction showed incomplete sorted-subset sequencing.

The chain recombines TRBV28 with TRBJ1-2; D not certain. The specimen was naive CD8+ T cells sorted from blood. The sequence was obtained from a man aged 18 to 30 in good health. The CDR3 DNA follows: TGTGCCAGCAGTTCAGTAGGGCTCGGCTATGGCTACACCTTC. It codes for CASSSVGLGYGYTF.